What follows is one T cell receptor (beta chain) and its context. Antigen unknown. Combining a sample-barcoded 5' primer with a J-beta primer mix, a second PCR ran for 7 to 11 cycles. TCRdb passed the 5' RACE reads through MiXCR, listing each CDR3 protein once. The sample shows 650,000 to 950,000 distinct CDR3 sequences, roughly 44% of them seen only once. The record originates from a study of blood T cells in healthy people across ages. Whole-study findings and limits: A roughly linear age-dependent decrease characterized TCR beta diversity per million T cells. Estimates based on one million T cells were treated as lower bounds. Without sorted subsets, naive and antigen-experienced compartments could not be conclusively compared.

All donors came from Russia, were Caucasian and healthy, and spanned ages about 6 to 100. V was shortened by 3 bases and J by 6 bases, with 9 bases between the two germline ends. The length of the CDR3 is 14 residues. From germline, CDR1 is SGHDN and CDR2 FVKESK. The chain recombines TRBV14 with TRBJ1-6, with D hard to call. Sequencing was carried out using blood. The clonotype originates from a man aged 55 to 69 in good health. CDR3 region: CASSQSQLNSPLHF. DNA for the CDR3: TGTGCCAGCAGCCAGTCTCAGCTTAATTCACCCCTCCACTTT.